This TCR beta chain came from a study of cytomegalovirus exposure and HLA in healthy donors. PCR primers comprised 60 Vbeta and 13 Jbeta primers. The table came from immunoSEQ multiplex PCR; TCRdb's copy has only in-frame clones and leaves some out. This table has about 120,000 clones, roughly 82% appearing once. About this clone itself: What it binds is unknown. At one end, the junction sequence differs from germline, possibly due to a read error.

CDR1 is MNHEY, CDR2 SMNVEV, per germline (reference sequence). The CDR3 runs 15 residues. Notes on the study in general: The authors judged a highly shared variant cluster likely a sequencing artifact. Within a later analysis, the majority of CMV-associated TCR beta chains appeared HLA-restricted. In a later analysis, donors in an Asian-associated ancestry cluster reportedly had fewer N-insertions in productive TCRs than the cohort mean.

What was sequenced was PBMCs. The chain is built from TRBV27 and TRBJ2-7, with 8 bases matching TRBD2. This receptor was identified in a male donor in good health and CMV-seropositive. CDR3 region: CASSRTSGKAYGQYF. The CDR3 DNA is TGTGCCAGCAGTAGAACTAGCGGCAAGGCCTACGGGCAGTACTTC.